This record covers a single T cell receptor (beta chain). This clonotype was seen a handful of times. This receptor's antigen is unknown. Base qualities are not recorded, but no much larger clone differs from it by a single base. This entry comes from a study of patients and donors after allogeneic stem cell transplantation (dated by TCRdb to about 2020). Libraries came from RT-PCR. The instrument was a NextSeq 550. TCRdb took the public reads, trimmed them with fastp at Q25, ran MiXCR for clone calling and kept in-frame beta chains. Each CDR3 protein gets just one entry, which takes the most common genes and DNA from the rows behind it. For this sample the table gives about 160,000 distinct CDR3 sequences, of which about 36% were detected only once. Around 50% of the sample is taken by the ten largest. Deletion took 6 bases off V and 3 bases off J, with a span of 18 bases between the germline ends. From the cysteine up to the phenylalanine, the CDR3 has a length of 16 residues. CDR3 DNA only is kept here, 48 bases in frame from base 1. Taken from the germline V gene (reference sequence), the CDR1 and CDR2 loops are MNHNY and SVGAGI.

The origin of this receptor is a human donor who was either an allogeneic HSCT recipient or a stem cell or donor lymphocyte infusion donor (not recorded which). It is not recorded whose cells these are; they may come from a transplant donor. Input material: blood, either unsorted or a sorted T cell fraction (not recorded which). The V gene is TRBV6-6 and the J gene is TRBJ1-5; there is no confident call for the D gene. For the CDR3, the sequence is CASSHEGSRVNQPQHF. Here is the DNA: TGTGCCAGCAGCCACGAGGGATCAAGGGTCAATCAGCCCCAGCATTTT.